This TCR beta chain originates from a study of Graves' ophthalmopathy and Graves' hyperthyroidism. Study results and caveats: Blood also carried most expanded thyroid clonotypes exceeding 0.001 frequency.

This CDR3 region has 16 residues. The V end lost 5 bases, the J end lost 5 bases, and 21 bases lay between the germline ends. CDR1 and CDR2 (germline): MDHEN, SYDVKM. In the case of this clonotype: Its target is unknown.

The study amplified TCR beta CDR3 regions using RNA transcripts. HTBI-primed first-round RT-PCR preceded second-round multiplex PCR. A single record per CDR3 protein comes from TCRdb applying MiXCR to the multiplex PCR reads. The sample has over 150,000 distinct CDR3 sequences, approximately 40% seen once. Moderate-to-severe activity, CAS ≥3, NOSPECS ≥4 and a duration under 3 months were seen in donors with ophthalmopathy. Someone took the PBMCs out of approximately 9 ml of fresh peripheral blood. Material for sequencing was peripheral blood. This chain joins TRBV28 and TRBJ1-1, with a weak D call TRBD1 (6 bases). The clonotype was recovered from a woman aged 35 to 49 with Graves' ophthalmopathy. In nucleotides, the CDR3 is TGTGCCAGCAGTCCCTTGACAGGTAGGGGGAGGACTGAAGCTTTCTTT. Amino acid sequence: CASSPLTGRGRTEAFF.